This T cell receptor beta chain appears in the sequencing data of a study of follicular helper T cells after annual influenza vaccination. General study findings and limits: ICOS-CD38- cTfh most often held earlier Day 7 ICOS+CD38+ clones. Successive annual vaccinations recalled a recurrent oligoclonal ICOS+CD38+ cTfh response with influenza-specific clonotypes.

Time point meaning: 2015-2016 season, pre-vaccination. Method: immunoSEQ multiplex PCR; TCRdb's copy keeps in-frame clones and lacks some. The sample yields about 14,000 clones, 78% seen once. The V gene lost 5 bases and the J gene lost 1 base, with 20 bases spanning the gap. CDR1 MDHEN and CDR2 SYDVKM come from the germline V gene. This CDR3 is built from 18 residues. On this clone itself: Antigen unknown.

The J gene is TRBJ1-4, the V gene TRBV28; D is possibly TRBD1 (5 bases). The sequences come from CXCR5- memory CD4+ T cells sorted from blood, collected on the day of influenza vaccination. The receptor was isolated from an adult who received the influenza vaccine. CDR3 protein: CASSGTWGERLTNEKLFF. The CDR3, as DNA: TGTGCCAGCAGTGGGACCTGGGGGGAGAGGTTAACTAATGAAAAACTGTTTTTT.